These 28 T cell receptor beta chains were sequenced from one sample in a study of blood T cell repertoires in COVID-19. Produced via immunoSEQ multiplex PCR; TCRdb's table is partial and in-frame only. The sample records about 140,000 clones, roughly 88% being singletons. The sample taken for sequencing was peripheral blood. The receptors shown here come from a woman aged 55-75 years with acute or convalescent COVID-19.

J is TRBJ2-1 and V is TRBV29-1; D is possibly TRBD1 or TRBD2 (7 bases each). Germline assignment: CDR1 SQVTM and CDR2 ANQGSEA. The CDR3 contains 13 residues. V was shortened by 7 bases and J by 5 bases, with 15 bases between the two germline ends. CDR3 DNA sequence: TGCAGCGGGGGGGGACAGCCCAACAATGAGCAGTTCTTC. As protein: CSGGGQPNNEQFF.

The V and J genes are TRBV27 and TRBJ2-7; 8 nucleotides match TRBD1. Germline values: CDR1 MNHEY, CDR2 SMNVEV (reference sequence). With V trimmed by 6 bases and J by 2 bases, 9 bases remained unmatched. CDR3 length: 15 residues. CDR3 sequence reads: CASSTPTGATYEQYF. Written as DNA, the CDR3 is TGTGCCAGCAGCACCCCGACAGGGGCTACCTACGAGCAGTACTTC.

V gene TRBV7-8 combines with J gene TRBJ1-2; no clear D. Trimming took 0 bases from V and 7 from J, leaving 9 bases between them. Germline V gene lookup returns CDR1 SGHVS and CDR2 FQNEAQ. The CDR3 consists of 13 residues. CDR3 nucleotides: TGTGCCAGCAGCTTAGCGCGGGGAGCTGGCTACACCTTC. As protein: CASSLARGAGYTF.

This clone has a handful of counts. The CDR3 loop reads CASSQVVGGPRNTGELFF. For the CDR3, the DNA is TGTGCCAGCAGCCAAGTTGTCGGGGGACCTCGAAACACCGGGGAGCTGTTTTTT. The chain links TRBV4-2 to TRBJ2-2, with D perhaps matching TRBD2 (6 bases). Germline CDR1 reads LGHNA; CDR2 reads YNFKEQ. Trimming left V 1 base short and J 2 bases short, with 17 bases between. This CDR3 region has 18 residues.

The gene calls are TRBV3-1 (or the pseudogene TRBV3-2) and TRBJ2-2; D is unclear. CDR1 is LGHDT and CDR2 is YNNKEL in the germline V gene (reference sequence). CDR3 length: 14 residues. V lost 4 bases and J lost 4, with 10 bases in between. CDR3: CASSPFPGTGELFF. The CDR3 DNA is TGTGCCAGCAGCCCGTTCCCGGGCACCGGGGAGCTGTTTTTT.

CDR3 sequence: CASSLMGLALGGELFF. For the CDR3, the DNA is TGTGCCAGCAGCTTAATGGGACTAGCGTTAGGCGGGGAGCTGTTTTTT. The chain uses TRBV7-3 and TRBJ2-2; TRBD2 agrees at 10 bases. V lost 1 base, J lost 7 bases, and 6 bases stayed unmatched. The CDR3 is made up of 16 amino acids. The V gene's germline CDR1 is SGHTA and CDR2 FQGTGA.

The count of this clone is one. The chain uses TRBV12-3 or TRBV12-4 and TRBJ1-2; the D gene is possibly TRBD1 (5 bases). With 3 bases removed from V and 6 bases from J, the gap between germline ends came to 11 bases. This CDR3 spans 13 amino acids. This CDR3 is CASSLGGRNGYTF. The CDR3, as DNA: TGTGCCAGCAGTTTGGGGGGTCGGAATGGCTACACCTTC.

The chain has TRBV7-8 and TRBJ1-2; D not resolved. From germline, CDR1 is SGHVS and CDR2 FQNEAQ. Trimming cost V 1 base and J 8 bases, with 14 bases left between them. The CDR3 spans 14 residues. The CDR3 DNA reads TGTGCCAGCAGCTTAGTGGGCGCTATTAACGGCTACACCTTC. Its protein product is CASSLVGAINGYTF. Full variable domain (missing parts from reference TRBV7-8 and TRBJ1-2): GAGVSQSPRYKVAKRGQDVALRCDPISGHVSLFWYQQALGQGPEFLTYFQNEAQLDKSGLPSDRFFAERPEGSVSTLKIQRTQQEDSAVYLCASSLVGAINGYTFGSGTRLTVV.

This clone has just a few counts. The chain couples TRBV3-1 (or the pseudogene TRBV3-2) to TRBJ2-7, with TRBD1 matching 8 bases. This CDR3 spans 15 amino acids. V was pared by 5 bases and J by 2 bases, with 8 bases of the junction left unmatched. Germline CDR1 is LGHDT and CDR2 is YNNKEL (reference sequence). The CDR3 DNA sequence: TGTGCCAGCAGCTCTTGGACAGGGATGCCCTACGAGCAGTACTTC. Protein: CASSSWTGMPYEQYF.

This clone was seen a single time. V gene TRBV5-1 combines with J gene TRBJ1-4, with 8 bases matching TRBD1. This CDR3 spans 15 amino acids. The junction had 10 bases not matched to a gene; V was cut back by 4 bases and J by 8 bases. The germline CDR1 and CDR2 sequences are SGHRS and YFSETQ. The CDR3 region is CASSGRTGTEEKLFF. CDR3 DNA sequence: TGCGCCAGCAGCGGACGGACAGGGACCGAGGAAAAACTGTTTTTT.

The chain links TRBV7-2 to TRBJ1-2; perhaps TRBD1 as D (5 bases). The CDR3 length is 14 residues. Trimming cost V 1 base and J 4 bases, with 10 bases left between them. Germline V gene sequence: CDR1 SGHTA, CDR2 FQGNSA. CDR3 nucleotides: TGTGCCAGCAGCTTAGGACAGACCCCCTATGGCTACACCTTC. Encoded protein: CASSLGQTPYGYTF.

The V call is TRBV11-2, the J call TRBJ1-6, with D perhaps TRBD1 (5 bases). Germline V gene sequence: CDR1 SGHAT, CDR2 FQNNGV. This CDR3 has 14 amino acids. Trimming left V 4 bases short and J 10 bases short, with 14 bases between. The CDR3 sequence is CASSWGVGISPLHF. CDR3 DNA: TGTGCCAGCAGCTGGGGGGTAGGGATCTCACCCCTCCACTTT.

This clone was counted between two and nine times. The CDR3 DNA follows: TGTGCCAGCAGTTACTCGACGGCCCGACAGGGCCTTAGCAATCAGCCCCAGCATTTT. This encodes CASSYSTARQGLSNQPQHF. The rearrangement joins TRBV6-2 or TRBV6-3 to TRBJ1-5; 7 bases are shared with TRBD1. Per the germline V gene, CDR1 is MNHEY and CDR2 is SVGEGT. V lost 0 bases and J lost 0; bases outside the gene matches: 11. This CDR3 spans 19 amino acids.

The genes are TRBV6-6 and TRBJ1-3; D unresolved. The length of the CDR3 is 16 residues. Trimming removed 11 bases at V and 0 bases at J, with 20 bases between. Germline CDR1 and CDR2: MNHNY and SVGAGI (reference sequence). CDR3 loop: CAVRQNLYLSGNTIYF. CDR3 nucleotides: TGTGCCGTCCGACAAAACTTGTACCTCTCTGGAAACACCATATATTTT.

This chain connects TRBV4-1 to TRBJ2-1; 7 nucleotides align to TRBD2. Germline lookup yields CDR1 MGHRA and CDR2 YSYEKL. The CDR3 covers 20 residues. J gave up 3 bases and V 0 bases, and 17 bases lay outside the gene matches. CDR3 residues: CASSQDSLAGIPMGYNEQFF. In nucleotides, the CDR3 is TGCGCCAGCAGCCAAGATAGCTTAGCGGGCATCCCCATGGGCTACAATGAGCAGTTCTTC.

J is TRBJ1-3 and V is TRBV4-1; no firm D call. V lost 4 bases and J 4 bases, leaving 11 bases between the germline ends. There are 14 residues in the CDR3. Per the germline V gene, CDR1 is MGHRA and CDR2 is YSYEKL. CDR3 in DNA: TGCGCCAGCAGCCCTCTACCCCGGGGAAACACCATATATTTT. Encoded protein: CASSPLPRGNTIYF.

The chain carries TRBV10-3 and TRBJ2-5, with TRBD2 matching over 7 bases. The CDR3 covers 14 residues. CDR1 and CDR2 (germline): ENHRY, SYGVKD. V dropped 3 bases and J dropped 5; count of bases not matched to a gene: 6. The CDR3 DNA follows: TGTGCCATCAGTGAATTGGCGGGGGATGAGACCCAGTACTTC. The encoded protein is CAISELAGDETQYF.

This chain links TRBV15 with TRBJ2-7; tentative D call: TRBD1 (6 bases). This CDR3 has 13 amino acids. CDR1 and CDR2 (germline): LNHNV, YYDKDF (reference sequence). With 5 bases removed from V and 3 bases from J, the gap between germline ends came to 11 bases. The CDR3 sequence: CATSGGQFYEQYF. CDR3 nucleotides: TGTGCCACCAGCGGAGGACAGTTCTACGAGCAGTACTTC.

The genes are TRBV11-2 and TRBJ1-4; maybe TRBD1 (6 bases). This CDR3 region has 16 residues. The germline gives CDR1 SGHAT, CDR2 FQNNGV. The V end lost 1 base, the J end lost 0 bases, and 9 bases lay between the germline ends. The CDR3 coding sequence is TGTGCCAGCAGCTTAGGGGGGGGCACAACTAATGAAAAACTGTTTTTT. It is translated as CASSLGGGTTNEKLFF.

This clone has more than one count but fewer than ten. This CDR3 is CASSEQGLRTEAFF. The CDR3 coding sequence is TGTGCCAGCAGCGAACAGGGGTTGCGCACTGAAGCTTTCTTT. The chain employs TRBV7-2 and TRBJ1-1, with TRBD1 matching over 7 bases. The CDR3 runs to 14 residues. Trimming removed 5 bases from V and 4 bases from J; junction bases left unmatched: 7. The germline V gene encodes CDR1 SGHTA and CDR2 FQGNSA.

This clone was counted once. V usage is TRBV9 and J usage is TRBJ1-6, with a possible D match to TRBD1 (6 bases). The CDR3 contains 15 residues. Trimming took 7 bases from V and 2 from J, leaving 13 bases between them. Germline assignment: CDR1 SGDLS and CDR2 YYNGEE. The CDR3 reads CASSQGTTYNSPLHF. CDR3 nucleotides: TGTGCCAGCTCCCAGGGGACAACCTATAATTCACCCCTCCACTTT.

The V gene is TRBV10-3, the J gene TRBJ1-6; no clear D gene. The germline V gene encodes CDR1 ENHRY and CDR2 SYGVKD. Trimming removed 6 bases at V and 5 bases at J, with 14 bases between. This CDR3 has 15 amino acids. CDR3: CAISDRGGDNSPLHF. DNA for the CDR3: TGTGCCATCAGCGATCGGGGAGGAGATAATTCACCCCTCCACTTT.

The rearrangement joins TRBV25-1 to TRBJ1-4, with D possibly matching TRBD1 (6 bases). Deletions cut 2 bases from V and 8 bases from J, with 12 bases between. The CDR3 totals 14 residues. Germline V gene lookup returns CDR1 MGHDK and CDR2 SYGVNS. CDR3 sequence (DNA): TGTGCCAGCAGTGAAGAACTGGGGGCGGAAAAACTGTTTTTT. Amino acids: CASSEELGAEKLFF.

This rearrangement joins TRBV4-3 to TRBJ2-1; no firm D call. The V and J ends lost 1 base and 10 bases respectively, with 11 bases between them. CDR3 length: 13 residues. From germline, CDR1 is LGHNA and CDR2 YSLEER. CDR3 DNA: TGCGCCAGCAGCCAAGCAGGCCTTGGCGAGCAGTTCTTC. As protein: CASSQAGLGEQFF.

The J gene is TRBJ2-3, the V gene TRBV5-4; perhaps TRBD2 as D (5 bases). The germline V gene encodes CDR1 SGHNT and CDR2 YYREEE (reference sequence). This CDR3 has 14 amino acids. Deletions cut 1 base from V and 2 bases from J, with 8 bases between. The CDR3 nucleotides read TGTGCCAGCAGCTTGAGGCTAGCCACAGATACGCAGTATTTT. As protein: CASSLRLATDTQYF.

The chain carries TRBV9 and TRBJ2-2; 9 bases are a match to TRBD1. The length of the CDR3 is 15 residues. Germline V gives CDR1 SGDLS, CDR2 YYNGEE. V was pared by 3 bases and J by 1 base, with 1 base of the junction left unmatched. CDR3 in amino acids: CASSATGGNTGELFF. As DNA, the CDR3 is TGTGCCAGCAGCGCGACAGGGGGGAACACCGGGGAGCTGTTTTTT.

J is TRBJ1-2 and V is TRBV27; D is unclear. The ends were cut back, 2 bases at V and 7 bases at J, with 20 bases in the middle. The CDR3 loop spans 16 amino acids. Germline V lookup: CDR1 MNHEY, CDR2 SMNVEV (reference sequence). The CDR3 DNA is TGTGCCAGCAGTTTAAGTTCTGGTGCTAATCTCTCTGGCTACACCTTC. Translation gives CASSLSSGANLSGYTF.

The chain employs TRBV19 and TRBJ1-2; TRBD1 matches 10 bases. J was trimmed by 5 bases and V by 3 bases; bases with no gene match: 3. This CDR3 region has 14 residues. Germline assignment: CDR1 LNHDA and CDR2 SQIVND (reference sequence). CDR3 in amino acids: CASSMGTGAYGYTF. The CDR3 nucleotides read TGTGCCAGTAGTATGGGGACAGGGGCTTATGGCTACACCTTC.